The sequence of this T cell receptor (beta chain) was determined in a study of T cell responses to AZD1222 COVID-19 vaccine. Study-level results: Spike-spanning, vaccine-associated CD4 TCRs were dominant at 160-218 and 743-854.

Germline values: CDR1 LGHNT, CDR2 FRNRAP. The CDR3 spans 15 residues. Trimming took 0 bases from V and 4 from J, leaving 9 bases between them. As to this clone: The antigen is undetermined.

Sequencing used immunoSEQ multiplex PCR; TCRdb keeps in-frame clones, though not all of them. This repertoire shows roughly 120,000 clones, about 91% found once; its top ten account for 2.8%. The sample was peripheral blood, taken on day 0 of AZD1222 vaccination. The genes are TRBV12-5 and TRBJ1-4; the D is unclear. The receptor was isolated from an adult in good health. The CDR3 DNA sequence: TGTGCTAGTGGTTTGGTTCTCGGAATTAATGAAAAACTGTTTTTT. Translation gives CASGLVLGINEKLFF.